The clone carrying this TCR beta chain came up a few times. Antigen unknown. The germline gene is not matched at one end of the junction; a read error may be the cause. The CDR3 spans 14 residues. CDR1 is ENHRY and CDR2 is SYGVKD in the germline V gene. The data were obtained in a study of CD8 T cells in ankylosing spondylitis. Study-level points and caveats: What seemed typical of ankylosing spondylitis blood was a TCR beta motif built from 8 or 9 highly homologous variants. Disease-associated clones were reportedly significantly overrepresented in matched ankylosing spondylitis synovial fluid.

TCRdb independently ran MiXCR on the 5' RACE reads; one entry per CDR3 protein. The sample has 250,000 to 350,000 distinct CDR3 sequences, around 19% seen once. Source material: blood, either unsorted or a sorted T cell fraction (not recorded which). The rearrangement uses TRBV10-3 and TRBJ2-3, with TRBD2 identical over 10 bases. This receptor was identified in a male donor with ankylosing spondylitis or in good health (not recorded which). DNA of the CDR3: TGTGCCATCAGTGAGTCCCTAGCGGGAGATTCGCAGTATTTT. It specifies CAISESLAGDSQYF.